The 21 T cell receptor beta chains reported below all come from one sample, sequenced in a study of T cell repertoires in cytomegalovirus infection. Each CDR3 protein gets one entry after TCRdb re-called the reads with MiXCR. The repertoire has under 800,000 distinct CDR3 sequences, approximately 25% of them found once; the top ten carry approximately 8.2%. Sequencing used CD8+ T cells from PBMCs. Every receptor here comes from a human donor in good health (CMV status not recorded). Some clones in this sample may be carry-over from other donors' samples.

This clonotype was counted many times. The chain has TRBV28 and TRBJ2-1; a possible D gene is TRBD2 (5 bases). V was trimmed by 5 bases and J by 4 bases, leaving 18 bases between them. Germline CDR1 reads MDHEN; CDR2 reads SYDVKM. The CDR3 loop spans 16 amino acids. CDR3 in amino acids: CASSTQAGMVYNEQFF. The DNA of the CDR3 is TGTGCCAGCAGTACCCAGGCGGGTATGGTATACAATGAGCAGTTCTTC.

This clonotype was picked up a small number of times. V usage is TRBV19 and J usage is TRBJ2-1, with TRBD2 identical over 10 bases. Unmatched junction bases numbered 6, after V lost 3 bases and J lost 7 bases. Germline V lookup: CDR1 LNHDA, CDR2 SQIVND (reference sequence). This CDR3 has 15 amino acids. The CDR3 protein is CASSMERGGTNEQFF. The CDR3 coding sequence is TGTGCCAGTAGTATGGAGCGGGGGGGCACAAATGAGCAGTTCTTC.

J is TRBJ1-5 and V is TRBV6-5; 7 bases are a match to TRBD1. This CDR3 region has 13 residues. CDR1 MNHEY and CDR2 SVGAGI come from the germline V gene. J lost 6 bases, V lost 6 bases, and 5 bases had no gene match. The CDR3 here is CASSHRGGQPQHF. In DNA, the CDR3 is TGTGCCAGCAGCCACAGGGGCGGTCAGCCCCAGCATTTT.

This clonotype was seen more than once but under ten times. This chain links TRBV20-1 with TRBJ2-1, with 10 bases that match TRBD2. The germline gives CDR1 DFQATT, CDR2 SNEGSKA (reference sequence). The length of the CDR3 is 15 residues. V shed 0 bases, J shed 4 bases, and the junction held 3 bases outside the gene matches. The CDR3 region has the DNA TGCAGTGCTAGAGATCAGACTAGCGGGTACAATGAGCAGTTCTTC. This encodes CSARDQTSGYNEQFF.

Concerning this clonotype: The junction does not match germline at one end; this may be a read error. This sequence joins TRBV25-1 and TRBJ1-2; tentative D call: TRBD1 (6 bases). CDR3 length equals 12 residues. Per germline, CDR1 MGHDK and CDR2 SYGVNS. This chain's CDR3 is CVSSRGLYGYTF. The CDR3 region has the DNA TGTGTCAGCAGCCGGGGGCTTTATGGCTACACCTTC.

This clonotype has more than one count but fewer than ten. The J gene is TRBJ1-1, the V gene TRBV27; 8 bases map to TRBD1. Trimming removed 5 bases from V and 3 bases from J; junction bases left unmatched: 8. This CDR3 comprises 15 residues. From germline, CDR1 is MNHEY and CDR2 SMNVEV (reference sequence). The CDR3, as DNA: TGTGCCAGCAGTCTCCAGGGGGCCGGGGACACTGAAGCTTTCTTT. Amino acids: CASSLQGAGDTEAFF.

The V gene is TRBV2, the J gene TRBJ2-2, with 9 bases that match TRBD2. Germline CDR1 is SNHLY and CDR2 is FYNNEI. The CDR3 is 16 residues long. V lost 6 bases to trimming and J lost 4 bases; unmatched junction nucleotides: 9. The CDR3 is CASSSAGGGPTGELFF. The CDR3 DNA reads TGTGCCAGCAGCTCAGCGGGGGGCGGCCCCACCGGGGAGCTGTTTTTT. The full variable domain, its missing parts supplied by reference TRBV2 and TRBJ2-2, is EPEVTQTPSHQVTQMGQEVILRCVPISNHLYFYWYRQILGQKVEFLVSFYNNEISEKSEIFDDQFSVERPDGSNFTLKIRSTKLEDSAMYFCASSSAGGGPTGELFFGEGSRLTVL.

This sequence joins TRBV4-1 and TRBJ1-4; perhaps TRBD1 as D (6 bases). The CDR3 loop spans 16 amino acids. Germline V gives CDR1 MGHRA, CDR2 YSYEKL. V was trimmed by 3 bases and J by 7 bases, leaving 18 bases between them. The CDR3 spells CASSQFIGGIGEKLFF. CDR3 sequence (DNA): TGCGCCAGCAGCCAGTTCATCGGGGGCATCGGTGAAAAACTGTTTTTT.

This clonotype was detected many times. This chain joins TRBV6-6 and TRBJ2-3; 10 bases map to TRBD2. J was trimmed by 1 base and V by 6 bases; bases with no gene match: 4. The CDR3 has 15 residues. Germline CDR1 MNHNY, CDR2 SVGAGI (reference sequence). Here the CDR3 reads CASSLGLAGTDTQYF. Here the CDR3 DNA reads TGTGCCAGCAGCCTCGGACTAGCGGGCACAGATACGCAGTATTTT.

The table lists this clonotype with a few counts. The chain employs TRBV27 and TRBJ2-5, with D perhaps TRBD1 (6 bases). V lost 1 base, J lost 5 bases, and 14 bases lay in between. This CDR3 region has 15 residues. The germline V gene encodes CDR1 MNHEY and CDR2 SMNVEV (reference sequence). The CDR3 sequence is CASSLWAGELETQYF. The CDR3, as DNA: TGTGCCAGCAGTTTATGGGCAGGGGAGCTGGAGACCCAGTACTTC.

As to this clonotype: One end of the junction is discordant with germline, which a read error may explain. The gene calls are TRBV29-1 and TRBJ1-2; 7 bases align to TRBD1. The CDR3 has 14 residues. CDR1 is SQVTM and CDR2 is ANQGSEA in the germline V gene. CDR3 nucleotide sequence: TGCAGCGTCGAAGGACAGGAACATTGGTATGGCTACACCTTC. Amino acid sequence: CSVEGQEHWYGYTF.

The chain employs TRBV4-2 and TRBJ2-7, with a tentative D call TRBD2 (6 bases). V was pared by 2 bases and J by 7 bases, with 21 bases between. Germline values: CDR1 LGHNA, CDR2 YNFKEQ. The CDR3 runs 16 residues. The CDR3 here is CASSQSSPDPRGEQYF. The CDR3 coding sequence is TGTGCCAGCAGCCAAAGCTCGCCGGACCCCCGGGGGGAGCAGTACTTC.

V is TRBV7-8 and J is TRBJ2-1; 7 bases agree with TRBD2. V was pared by 5 bases and J by 4 bases, with 5 bases of the junction left unmatched. This CDR3 is 14 amino acids long. Per germline, CDR1 SGHVS and CDR2 FQNEAQ. CDR3 nucleotides: TGTGCCAGCAGCCTGGGGGGGGTTTACAATGAGCAGTTCTTC. Protein product: CASSLGGVYNEQFF.

This clonotype was picked up one time. A much larger clone differs by one base, so this may be a read error. The V gene is TRBV7-2, the J gene TRBJ1-2; D remains unclear. This CDR3 contains 9 residues. CDR1 and CDR2 from the germline V gene are SGHTA and FQGNSA. In nucleotides, the CDR3 is TGTGCCAACAGCTTAGTATTGCTATTC. Its translation is CANSLVLLF.

This clonotype was seen a handful of times. The chain uses TRBV20-1 and TRBJ2-5; 10 bases align to TRBD2. CDR1 DFQATT and CDR2 SNEGSKA come from the germline V gene (reference sequence). J lost 5 bases, V lost 1 base, and 13 bases had no gene match. The CDR3 contains 17 residues. The CDR3 reads CSARGLAGAARRETQYF. The CDR3 region has the DNA TGCAGTGCTAGAGGCCTAGCGGGGGCCGCCCGTCGGGAGACCCAGTACTTC.

This chain connects TRBV3-1 to TRBJ1-3; D is possibly TRBD1 (6 bases). Between the trimmed V and J ends, which lost 4 bases and 0 bases, there was a span of 13 bases. The CDR3 extends over 16 amino acids. Germline CDR1 is LGHDT and CDR2 is YNNKEL (reference sequence). CDR3 bases: TGTGCCAGCAGCCCGGACAGCACGAGCTCTGGAAACACCATATATTTT. Translated, it gives CASSPDSTSSGNTIYF.

The chain uses TRBV13 and TRBJ2-3; D may be TRBD2 (6 bases). Trimming removed 4 bases from V and 4 bases from J, with 12 bases in between. Germline V gene data show CDR1 as PRHDT and CDR2 as FYEKMQ (reference sequence). CDR3 length equals 14 residues. The CDR3 DNA follows: TGTGCCAGCAGCTCCGGGAGACGGCCAGATACGCAGTATTTT. Residues: CASSSGRRPDTQYF.

At least ten counts were recorded for this clonotype. The chain is built from TRBV28 and TRBJ2-7; TRBD1 matches 9 bases. The V gene end was trimmed by 8 bases and the J gene end by 7 bases; junction bases not matched to a gene: 6. Germline loops: CDR1 MDHEN, CDR2 SYDVKM. CDR3 length: 12 amino acids. The CDR3 sequence: CASRDRDGEQYV. CDR3 nucleotide sequence: TGTGCCAGCCGGGACAGGGATGGTGAGCAGTACGTC.

The chain links TRBV13 to TRBJ2-5, with D possibly TRBD2 on 5 matching bases. Germline lookup yields CDR1 PRHDT and CDR2 FYEKMQ (reference sequence). The CDR3 runs 13 residues. The V and J ends lost 5 bases and 5 bases respectively, with 12 bases between them. The DNA for the CDR3 is TGTGCCAGCAGCGCCGCTCGGAGGGAGACCCAGTACTTC. Translating it yields CASSAARRETQYF.

The sample holds many counts of this clonotype. CDR3 sequence (DNA): TGTGCCAGCAGCTTAGCGTGGGGAAACTACAATGAGCAGTTCTTC. Protein sequence: CASSLAWGNYNEQFF. The chain is built from TRBV7-8 and TRBJ2-1; D is unclear. The CDR3 is 15 residues long. Per the germline V gene, CDR1 is SGHVS and CDR2 is FQNEAQ. Trimming took 0 bases from V and 3 from J, leaving 9 bases between them.

This chain uses TRBV7-9 with TRBJ1-5, with 8 bases aligning to TRBD1. CDR1 is SEHNR and CDR2 is FQNEAQ in the germline V gene (reference sequence). This CDR3 has 17 amino acids. J was trimmed by 1 base and V by 4 bases; bases with no gene match: 9. CDR3 amino acids: CASSSEPGGASNQPQHF. DNA for the CDR3: TGTGCCAGCAGCTCTGAGCCAGGGGGCGCAAGCAATCAGCCCCAGCATTTT.